What follows describes a single T cell receptor (beta chain). What this receptor recognizes is not known. A single base separates this from a much larger clone, so it may be a read error. This specimen belongs to a study of molecular identifiers for immune sequencing clone quantification (dated by TCRdb to between 2017 and 2018). Regarding the study in general: For a replicate experiment, RNA from roughly 18,000 or 92,000 naive CD8 T cells was divided into five aliquots, of which four were sequenced. This methods study used CD8 T cells to benchmark TCR RNA copy counting and molecular-identifier clustering-based TCR repertoire sequencing (MIDCIRS).

Per the germline V gene, MRHNA is the CDR1 and SNTAGT is the CDR2. Including the terminal cysteine and phenylalanine, the CDR3 comprises 13 residues. CDR3 DNA only is kept here, 39 bases in frame from base 1. V loses 3 bases, J loses 6 bases, and the germline ends lie 8 bases apart. Library preparation was by PCR. TCRdb lists the instrument as Illumina HiSeq 4000. Bulk TCR libraries were made following a previously described method, with the TCR primers given in Table S5. Total RNA was purified with the Qiagen AllPrep DNA/RNA kit. Before analysis, reads from multiple sequencing runs of one library were combined. Processing in the source paper ran as follows. Reads were retained only if the reads had an exact TCR constant sequence, and the retained reads were trimmed to 150 nt and grouped according to their 12-nt molecular barcodes. Within each barcode group, reads were sub-clustered at a 15% Levenshtein threshold, and quality-weighted consensus sequences were built per RNA molecule. Non-functional sequences were discarded, and so were lower-count sequences lying one edit away from another sequence. Based on a fit of two negative binomial distributions, barcode sub-clusters having less than 20% of the maximum read count were discarded. Through fastp at Q25 and MiXCR, TCRdb rebuilt clones from the public reads, retaining in-frame beta chains. Records with the same CDR3 protein are collapsed into one entry carrying the most frequent genes and DNA. TCRdb's processing, not the authors' own work, is the source of the V and J calls. The sample table records a few hundred thousand distinct CDR3 sequences; 20% to 25% of these occur just once. Approximately 0.84% of the sample lies in the top ten.

Libraries of naive CD8 T cells were built from about 19,000 to 1,100,000 sorted cells, with 10%, 30% or 50% of the purified RNA used. On a BD FACSAria II, naive CD8 T cells were FACS-sorted as CD8+CD4-CCR7+CD45RA+ and collected into RLT Plus buffer. Ten to eleven TCR copies' worth of Jurkat RNA were spiked into roughly 19,000-1,000,000 naive CD8 T cell samples to test detection sensitivity. CD8 T cells were enriched with RosetteSep CD8+ T Cell Enrichment Cocktail and Ficoll-Paque, followed by ACK red cell lysis. Here is what the overall study found, with its caveats: In CMV-specific effector cells, clones with more than 20 RNA copies contained over 98% of molecules, whereas in naive cells such clones contained under 1% of molecules. Spiked-in Jurkat TCR RNA equivalent to a single cell was reported to be detectable even among some 910,000 naive CD8 T cells. Modeling indicated about 3.1 TCR RNA copies recovered per cell, compared with about 9.7 by digital PCR, which implies a capture efficiency of around 30%. Spiked-in Jurkat TCR RNA (approximately 10 copies' worth), which is not part of the donor repertoire, was contained in the naive libraries. Identical TCR molecules sharing a barcode could cause highly expanded clone sizes to be underestimated. When barcode sub-clustering was not used, chimeric consensus sequences inflated TCR diversity, with chimeras reaching as high as 47%.

This TCR derives from a human donor in good health. Some libraries in this study had Jurkat cell RNA spiked in. The chain couples TRBV6-4 to TRBJ2-2; the D gene is possibly TRBD2, with 5 bases matching. The sequenced sample consisted of naive CD8+ T cells from blood, with Jurkat cell RNA spiked in. What the cell subset or site label conveys for this sample: FACS-sorted CD8+CD4-CCR7+CD45RA+ naive T cells. The bases read TGTGCCAGCAGTGAGGACTTAGCCGGGGAGCTGTTTTTT. The translation is CASSEDLAGELFF.